These T cell receptor beta chains were read from a single sample in a study of blood T cell repertoires in COVID-19. Profiled with immunoSEQ multiplex PCR; TCRdb holds only in-frame clones, not every one. Here the sample spans 350,000 to 400,000 clones, around 91% being singletons. Sequenced: peripheral blood. These TCRs come from a man aged 18 to 29 with active or convalescent COVID-19. CDR3s include the opening cysteine and the closing phenylalanine or tryptophan. Each record gives: J gene, clone size, D gene, CDR3 length, V gene, CDR3 protein, CDR3 DNA. A D gene is named only where the DNA matches it firmly. Expanded clones get a size class; other rows say once, few or many, or leave the size out.

TRBJ2-7,-,TRBD2,18,TRBV3-1/TRBV3-2,CASSQDRPRASGVNEQYF,TGTGCCAGCAGCCAAGATCGACCGAGGGCTAGCGGGGTGAACGAGCAGTACTTC
TRBJ2-7,-,TRBD1,14,TRBV6-5,CASTQATGVVEQYF,TGTGCCAGCACCCAGGCGACAGGGGTGGTCGAGCAGTACTTC
TRBJ1-2,-,TRBD1,15,TRBV6-5,CASRRTGGRRDGYTF,TGTGCCAGCAGAAGAACAGGGGGGAGAAGGGATGGCTACACCTTC
TRBJ2-3,-,TRBD1,15,TRBV7-9,CASSWGQGESDTQYF,TGTGCCAGCAGCTGGGGACAGGGGGAATCAGATACGCAGTATTTT
TRBJ2-1,-,-,14,TRBV7-9,CASSLAQGGNEQFF,TGTGCCAGCAGCCTTGCGCAGGGGGGCAATGAGCAGTTCTTC
TRBJ2-6,-,-,17,TRBV18,CASSPQGKNSGANVLTF,TGTGCCAGCTCACCGCAGGGGAAAAACTCTGGGGCCAACGTCCTGACTTTC
TRBJ1-2,-,-,14,TRBV4-3,CASSQITGYDGYTF,TGCGCCAGCAGCCAAATTACAGGGTATGATGGCTACACCTTC
TRBJ1-2,-,-,15,TRBV3-1/TRBV3-2,CASSQEPSGGAGYTF,TGTGCCAGCAGCCAAGAACCGTCGGGGGGCGCTGGCTACACCTTC
TRBJ1-4,-,-,13,TRBV7-2,CASSSPDRFKLFF,TGTGCCAGCAGCTCCCCAGACAGGTTCAAACTGTTTTTT
TRBJ1-2,-,-,14,TRBV5-1,CASSLEGAYYGYTF,TGCGCCAGCAGCTTGGAAGGAGCTTACTATGGCTACACCTTC
TRBJ2-1,-,-,16,TRBV27,CASSLSWDLILDEQFF,TGTGCCAGCAGTTTATCGTGGGACTTAATACTGGATGAGCAGTTCTTC
TRBJ1-6,-,TRBD1,14,TRBV27,CASRKHGQGTPLHF,TGTGCCAGCCGCAAACACGGACAGGGCACACCCCTCCACTTT
TRBJ2-1,-,TRBD1,15,TRBV4-1,CASRQRDRGYNEQFF,TGCGCCAGCAGACAAAGGGACAGGGGCTACAATGAGCAGTTCTTC
TRBJ2-3,-,TRBD2,15,TRBV9,CASSPRLAGTDTQYF,TGTGCCAGCAGCCCCCGGCTAGCGGGAACAGATACGCAGTATTTT
TRBJ2-1,-,-,15,TRBV9,CASSVSGEHDNEQFF,TGTGCCAGCAGCGTATCGGGGGAGCACGATAATGAGCAGTTCTTC
TRBJ2-7,-,TRBD2,15,TRBV11-2,CASSSRGEGRGEQYF,TGTGCCAGCAGCTCACGAGGGGAGGGCCGGGGGGAGCAGTACTTC
TRBJ2-3,-,-,16,TRBV6-2/TRBV6-3,CASSPPVVRSTDTQYF,TGTGCCAGCAGTCCCCCGGTAGTAAGAAGCACAGATACGCAGTATTTT
TRBJ2-2,-,-,18,TRBV7-3,CASSLIRGGASNTGELFF,TGTGCCAGCAGCTTGATTCGCGGGGGCGCCTCGAACACCGGGGAGCTGTTTTTT
TRBJ2-7,-,-,13,TRBV7-2,CASTVVADYEQYF,TGTGCCAGCACCGTGGTGGCAGACTACGAGCAGTACTTC
TRBJ1-1,-,-,14,TRBV6-5,CASSRGRPGPEAFF,TGTGCCAGCAGCCGAGGCAGACCAGGGCCTGAAGCTTTCTTT
TRBJ2-1,-,-,16,TRBV19,CASSIDRAGGNNEQFF,TGTGCCAGTAGTATAGATCGGGCAGGGGGGAACAATGAGCAGTTCTTC
TRBJ1-1,-,-,18,TRBV28,CASSFFGGFFQVNTEAFF,TGTGCCAGCAGTTTCTTTGGGGGGTTCTTCCAAGTTAACACTGAAGCTTTCTTT
TRBJ2-1,-,-,14,TRBV6-2/TRBV6-3,CASSETRTYNEQFF,TGTGCCAGCAGTGAGACTAGAACCTACAATGAGCAGTTCTTC
TRBJ2-3,once,-,13,TRBV27,CASSRQSTDTQYF,TGTGCCAGCAGTCGACAGAGCACAGATACGCAGTATTTT
TRBJ1-2,-,TRBD1,15,TRBV7-9,CASSLTTGGDYGYTF,TGTGCCAGCAGCTTAACGACAGGGGGCGACTATGGCTACACCTTC
TRBJ1-1,once,TRBD1,14,TRBV7-2,CASRRQGENTEAFF,TGTGCCAGCAGGCGACAGGGTGAGAACACTGAAGCTTTCTTT
TRBJ2-5,-,TRBD2,15,TRBV7-8,CASSPSGGALETQYF,TGTGCCAGCAGCCCGAGCGGGGGGGCGTTGGAGACCCAGTACTTC
TRBJ1-1,-,TRBD1,13,TRBV7-2,CASSRDREAEAFF,TGTGCCAGCAGCCGTGACAGGGAGGCTGAAGCTTTCTTT
TRBJ1-6,-,TRBD1,14,TRBV30,CAWSTGQINSPLHF,TGTGCCTGGAGCACGGGACAGATTAATTCACCCCTCCACTTT
TRBJ1-3,-,-,14,TRBV6-5,CASSRRGSGNTIYF,TGTGCCAGCAGTCGCAGGGGCTCTGGAAACACCATATATTTT
TRBJ2-1,-,TRBD2,20,TRBV14,CASSRRIAGGHVSSYNEQFF,TGTGCCAGCAGCCGGCGGATAGCGGGAGGACATGTAAGCTCCTACAATGAGCAGTTCTTC
TRBJ1-1,-,TRBD1,17,TRBV7-2,CASSMKDRGLGGTEAFF,TGTGCCAGCAGCATGAAGGACAGGGGATTAGGCGGCACTGAAGCTTTCTTT
TRBJ2-1,-,-,12,TRBV19,CASSIALNEQFF,TGTGCCAGTAGTATAGCCCTCAATGAGCAGTTCTTC
TRBJ1-2,-,-,11,TRBV20-1,CSAREARGYTF,TGCAGTGCTAGAGAGGCTAGGGGCTACACCTTC
TRBJ1-5,-,-,15,TRBV10-3,CAISVTGLSNQPQHF,TGTGCCATCAGCGTGACAGGTTTGAGCAATCAGCCCCAGCATTTT
TRBJ2-1,once,-,13,TRBV30,CAWSPSPGTGEFF,TGTGCCTGGAGTCCTTCTCCCGGGACTGGGGAGTTCTTC
TRBJ1-1,few,-,13,TRBV2,CASSGQPNTEAFF,TGTGCCAGCAGTGGACAGCCGAACACTGAAGCTTTCTTT
TRBJ1-3,-,-,15,TRBV28,CASSLSVGPGNTIYF,TGTGCCAGCAGTTTATCGGTCGGGCCAGGGAACACCATATATTTT
TRBJ1-1,-,TRBD1,14,TRBV19,CASSGKQGWTEAFF,TGTGCCAGTAGTGGGAAACAGGGGTGGACTGAAGCTTTCTTT
TRBJ2-3,-,TRBD1,15,TRBV9,CASTVHGTDTDTQYF,TGTGCCAGCACCGTTCACGGGACAGACACAGATACGCAGTATTTT
TRBJ1-2,-,-,14,TRBV28,CASREGGAPYGYTF,TGTGCCAGCAGGGAAGGGGGAGCTCCTTATGGCTACACCTTC
TRBJ2-7,-,-,14,TRBV6-2/TRBV6-3,CASSYEGYFYEQYF,TGTGCCAGCAGTTACGAGGGATACTTCTACGAGCAGTACTTC
TRBJ2-7,-,TRBD1,20,TRBV3-1/TRBV3-2,CASSQATHRTGGLGSYEQYF,TGTGCCAGCAGCCAAGCTACACACAGGACAGGGGGCCTTGGCTCCTACGAGCAGTACTTC
TRBJ1-1,few,-,13,TRBV4-1,CASSPPATDEAFF,TGCGCCAGCAGCCCCCCGGCAACAGACGAAGCTTTCTTT
TRBJ2-7,-,-,19,TRBV6-2/TRBV6-3,CASSYSMRGFGQGIYEQYF,TGTGCCAGCAGTTACTCGATGCGGGGGTTCGGACAGGGTATCTACGAGCAGTACTTC
TRBJ1-4,-,TRBD1,17,TRBV7-2,CASSSRGRGLGNEKLFF,TGTGCCAGCAGCTCCCGGGGCAGGGGGCTTGGTAATGAAAAACTGTTTTTT
TRBJ2-5,-,-,15,TRBV3-1/TRBV3-2,CASSQRRAKEETQYF,TGTGCCAGCAGCCAACGGCGGGCCAAGGAGGAGACCCAGTACTTC
TRBJ2-1,once,-,13,TRBV12-3/TRBV12-4,CASMSRGWNEQFF,TGTGCCAGCATGTCCAGGGGATGGAATGAGCAGTTCTTC
TRBJ1-2,once,TRBD1,15,TRBV6-1,CASSELGQGDYGYTF,TGTGCCAGCAGTGAGCTGGGACAGGGAGACTATGGCTACACCTTC
TRBJ2-7,once,-,12,TRBV11-2,CASSSRTYEQYF,TGTGCCAGCAGCTCTAGGACCTACGAGCAGTACTTC
TRBJ1-2,-,TRBD1,14,TRBV7-9,CASSATGQGNGYTF,TGTGCCAGCAGCGCCACGGGACAGGGGAATGGCTACACCTTC
TRBJ2-5,few,TRBD2,15,TRBV7-8,CASSPRSAGKETQYF,TGTGCCAGCAGCCCACGGTCAGCGGGGAAAGAGACCCAGTACTTC
TRBJ1-1,-,-,13,TRBV18,CASSPGQETEAFF,TGTGCCAGCTCACCGGGGCAAGAAACTGAAGCTTTCTTT
TRBJ2-3,-,TRBD2,15,TRBV2,CASMVGGSPTDTQYF,TGTGCCAGCATGGTGGGGGGGAGCCCCACAGATACGCAGTATTTT
TRBJ2-3,-,TRBD2,15,TRBV9,CASSVVAGGTDTQYF,TGTGCCAGCAGCGTAGTAGCGGGGGGCACAGATACGCAGTATTTT
TRBJ2-5,once,-,16,TRBV11-2,CASSFGQPSLQETQYF,TGTGCCAGCAGCTTCGGACAGCCGAGTTTGCAAGAGACCCAGTACTTC
TRBJ1-5,-,TRBD1,15,TRBV7-2,CASSLRGQGGQPQHF,TGTGCCAGCAGCTTACGGGGACAGGGCGGGCAGCCCCAGCATTTT